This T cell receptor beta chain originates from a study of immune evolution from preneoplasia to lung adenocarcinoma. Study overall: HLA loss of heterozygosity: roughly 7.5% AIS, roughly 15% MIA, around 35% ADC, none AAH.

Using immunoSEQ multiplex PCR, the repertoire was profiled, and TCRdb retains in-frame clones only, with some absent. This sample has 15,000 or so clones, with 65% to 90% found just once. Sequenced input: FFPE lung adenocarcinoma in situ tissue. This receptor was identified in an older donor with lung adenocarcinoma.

As DNA, the CDR3 is TGTGCCAGCAGCTTCGGATCAGGGGGGAGCTATGGCTACACCTTC. It encodes CASSFGSGGSYGYTF. The genes are TRBV7-2 and TRBJ1-2, with 7 nucleotides matching TRBD1. With 3 bases clipped from V and 4 bases from J, the junction kept 8 bases outside the gene matches. Germline V gene lookup returns CDR1 SGHTA and CDR2 FQGNSA. CDR3 size: 15 residues.